The source of this T cell receptor (beta chain) is a study of T cells in Graves' hyperthyroidism and ophthalmopathy. Amplified TCR beta CDR3 regions came from RNA transcripts. Initially, a first-round RT-PCR of the TCR CDR3 employed the HTBI primer set. TCRdb re-analysed the multiplex PCR reads in MiXCR, keeping a single row per CDR3 protein. The top ten hold approximately 57% of the sample, which has 310,000 or so distinct CDR3 sequences, approximately 15% seen once. Diagnosis rested on symptoms, serum thyroxine and TRAb, thyroid ultrasound, and orbital computed tomography. Germline CDR1 MDHEN, CDR2 SYDVKM. The CDR3 consists of 14 residues. V gave up 5 bases and J gave up 1 base, with 9 bases separating them. In this sample, this clonotype turned up many times.

Material: blood. V gene TRBV28 combines with J gene TRBJ1-5; D perhaps matches TRBD1 (6 bases). This clonotype originated in a woman aged 55-70 years with Graves' ophthalmopathy. The CDR3 DNA is TGTGCCAGCAGTCGACAGGTGAGCAATCAGCCCCAGCATTTT. Translated, it gives CASSRQVSNQPQHF.